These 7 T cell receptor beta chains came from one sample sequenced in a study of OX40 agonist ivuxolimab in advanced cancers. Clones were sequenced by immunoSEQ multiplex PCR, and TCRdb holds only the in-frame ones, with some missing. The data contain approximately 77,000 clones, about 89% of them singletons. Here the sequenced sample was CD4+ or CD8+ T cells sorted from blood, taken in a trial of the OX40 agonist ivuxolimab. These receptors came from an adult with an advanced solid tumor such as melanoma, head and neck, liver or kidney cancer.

The CDR3 sequence is CASSHWGTLSYEQYF. In nucleotides, the CDR3 is TGTGCCAGCAGTCATTGGGGCACCCTCTCCTACGAGCAGTACTTC. This rearrangement joins TRBV28 to TRBJ2-7; D might be TRBD1 (5 bases). Trimming removed 5 bases from V and 0 bases from J, with 14 bases in between. The CDR3 totals 15 residues. Germline CDR1 is MDHEN and CDR2 is SYDVKM.

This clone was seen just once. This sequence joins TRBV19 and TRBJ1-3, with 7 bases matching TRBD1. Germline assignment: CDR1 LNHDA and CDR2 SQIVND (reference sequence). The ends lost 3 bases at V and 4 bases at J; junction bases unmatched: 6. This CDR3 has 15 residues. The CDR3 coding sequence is TGTGCCAGTAGTATCGGAACAGGGGACGGAAACACCATATATTTT. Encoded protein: CASSIGTGDGNTIYF.

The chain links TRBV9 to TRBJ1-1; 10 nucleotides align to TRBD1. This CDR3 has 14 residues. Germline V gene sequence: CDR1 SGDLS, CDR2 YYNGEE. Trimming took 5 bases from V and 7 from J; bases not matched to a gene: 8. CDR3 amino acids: CASRPGQGENEAFF. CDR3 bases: TGTGCCAGCAGGCCAGGACAGGGGGAGAATGAAGCTTTCTTT.

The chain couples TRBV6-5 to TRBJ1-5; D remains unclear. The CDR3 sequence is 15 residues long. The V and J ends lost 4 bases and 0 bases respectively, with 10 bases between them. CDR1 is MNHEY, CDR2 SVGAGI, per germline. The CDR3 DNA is TGTGCCAGCAGTTGGTCCGGTGATAGCAATCAGCCCCAGCATTTT. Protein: CASSWSGDSNQPQHF.

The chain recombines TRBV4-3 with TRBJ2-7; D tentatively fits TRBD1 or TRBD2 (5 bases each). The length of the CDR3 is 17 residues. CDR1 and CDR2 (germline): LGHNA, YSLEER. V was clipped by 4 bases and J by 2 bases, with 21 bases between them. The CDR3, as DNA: TGCGCCAGCAGCCCATCTCCCCCTGGGACGGAGACCTACGAGCAGTACTTC. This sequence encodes CASSPSPPGTETYEQYF.

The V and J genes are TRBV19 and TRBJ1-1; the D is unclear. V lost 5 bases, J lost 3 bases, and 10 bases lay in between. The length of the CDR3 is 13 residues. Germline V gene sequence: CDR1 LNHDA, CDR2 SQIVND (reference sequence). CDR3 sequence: CASSVPRDTEAFF. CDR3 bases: TGTGCCAGTAGTGTCCCCCGGGACACTGAAGCTTTCTTT. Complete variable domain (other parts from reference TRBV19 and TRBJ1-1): DGGITQSPKYLFRKEGQNVTLSCEQNLNHDAMYWYRQDPGQGLRLIYYSQIVNDFQKGDIAEGYSVSREKKESFPLTVTSAQKNPTAFYLCASSVPRDTEAFFGQGTRLTVV.

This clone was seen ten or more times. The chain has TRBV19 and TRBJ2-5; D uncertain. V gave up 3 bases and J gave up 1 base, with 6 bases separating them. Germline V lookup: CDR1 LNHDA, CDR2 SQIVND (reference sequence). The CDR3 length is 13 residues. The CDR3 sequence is CASSIDTQETQYF. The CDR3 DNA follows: TGTGCCAGTAGTATTGACACCCAAGAGACCCAGTACTTC.